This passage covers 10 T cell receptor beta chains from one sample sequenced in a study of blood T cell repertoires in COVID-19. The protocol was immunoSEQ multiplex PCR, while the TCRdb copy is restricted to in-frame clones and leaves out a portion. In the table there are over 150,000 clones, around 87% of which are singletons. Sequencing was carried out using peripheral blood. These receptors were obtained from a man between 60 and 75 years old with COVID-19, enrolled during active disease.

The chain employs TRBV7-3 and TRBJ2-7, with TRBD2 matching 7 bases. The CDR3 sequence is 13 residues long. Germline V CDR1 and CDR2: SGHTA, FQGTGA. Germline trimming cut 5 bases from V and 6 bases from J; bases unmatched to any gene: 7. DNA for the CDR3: TGTGCCAGCAGCCTCGCGGGAGTGGTCGAGCAGTACTTC. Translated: CASSLAGVVEQYF.

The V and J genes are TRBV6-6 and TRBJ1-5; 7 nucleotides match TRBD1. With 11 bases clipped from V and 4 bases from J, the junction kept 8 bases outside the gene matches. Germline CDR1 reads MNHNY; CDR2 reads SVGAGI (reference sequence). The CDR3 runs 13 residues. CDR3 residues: CAGTGQSNQPQHF. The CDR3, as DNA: TGTGCCGGGACGGGACAGAGTAATCAGCCCCAGCATTTT.

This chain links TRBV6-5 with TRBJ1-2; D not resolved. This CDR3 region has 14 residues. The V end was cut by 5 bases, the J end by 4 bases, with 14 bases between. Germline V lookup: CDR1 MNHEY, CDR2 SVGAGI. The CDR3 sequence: CASSREIQVYGYTF. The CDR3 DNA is TGTGCCAGCAGTCGGGAGATCCAAGTCTATGGCTACACCTTC.

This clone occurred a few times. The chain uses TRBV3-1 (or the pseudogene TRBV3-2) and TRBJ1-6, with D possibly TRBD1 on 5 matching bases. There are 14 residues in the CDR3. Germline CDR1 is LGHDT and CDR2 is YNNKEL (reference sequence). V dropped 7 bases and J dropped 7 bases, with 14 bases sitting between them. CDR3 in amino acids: CASTGTSRNSPLHF. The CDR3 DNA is TGTGCCAGCACAGGGACTTCACGGAATTCACCCCTCCACTTT.

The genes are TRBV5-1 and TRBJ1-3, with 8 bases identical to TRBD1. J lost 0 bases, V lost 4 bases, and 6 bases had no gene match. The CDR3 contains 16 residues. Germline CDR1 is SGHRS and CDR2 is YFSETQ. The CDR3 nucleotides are TGCGCCAGCAGCGGCGGGACAGGCAGCTCTGGAAACACCATATATTTT. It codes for CASSGGTGSSGNTIYF. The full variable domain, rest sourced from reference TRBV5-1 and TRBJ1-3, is KAGVTQTPRYLIKTRGQQVTLSCSPISGHRSVSWYQQTPGQGLQFLFEYFSETQRNKGNFPGRFSGRQFSNSRSEMNVSTLELGDSALYLCASSGGTGSSGNTIYFGEGSWLTVV.

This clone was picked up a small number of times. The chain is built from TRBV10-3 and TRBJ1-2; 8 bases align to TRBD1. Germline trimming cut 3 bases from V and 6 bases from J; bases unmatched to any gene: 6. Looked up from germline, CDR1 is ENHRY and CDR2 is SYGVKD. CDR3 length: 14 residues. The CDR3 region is CAISDDRGGHGYTF. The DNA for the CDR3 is TGTGCCATCAGTGACGACAGGGGAGGTCATGGCTACACCTTC.

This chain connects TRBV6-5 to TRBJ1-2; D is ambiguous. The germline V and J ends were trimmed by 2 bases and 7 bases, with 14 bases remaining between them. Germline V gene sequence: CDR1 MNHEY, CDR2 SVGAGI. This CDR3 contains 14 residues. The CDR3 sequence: CASSYHGYVRGYTF. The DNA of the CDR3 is TGTGCCAGCAGTTACCACGGGTACGTTCGTGGCTACACCTTC.

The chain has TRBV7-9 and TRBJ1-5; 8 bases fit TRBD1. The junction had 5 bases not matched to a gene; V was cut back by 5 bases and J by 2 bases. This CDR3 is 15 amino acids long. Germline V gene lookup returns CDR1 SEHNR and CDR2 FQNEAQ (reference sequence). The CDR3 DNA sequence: TGTGCCAGCAGCCCCGGGACAGGCCGCAATCAGCCCCAGCATTTT. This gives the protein CASSPGTGRNQPQHF.

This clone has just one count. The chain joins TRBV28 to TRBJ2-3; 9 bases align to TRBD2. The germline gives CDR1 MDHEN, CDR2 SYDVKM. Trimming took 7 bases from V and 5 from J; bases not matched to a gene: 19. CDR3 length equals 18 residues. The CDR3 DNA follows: TGTGCCAGCAATAGGAATCCCCATTTAGCGGGGGAAGTAGATACGCAGTATTTT. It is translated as CASNRNPHLAGEVDTQYF.

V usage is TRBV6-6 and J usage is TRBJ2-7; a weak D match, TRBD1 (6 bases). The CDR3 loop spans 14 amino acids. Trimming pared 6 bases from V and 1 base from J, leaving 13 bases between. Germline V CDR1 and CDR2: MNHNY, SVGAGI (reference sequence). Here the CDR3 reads CASRTQDRSYEQYF. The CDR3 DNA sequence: TGTGCCAGCAGGACCCAAGACAGGTCCTACGAGCAGTACTTC.